The present TCR beta chain was sequenced within a study of shared clonotypes between healthy human individuals (dated by TCRdb to the early 2020s). Some background on the complete study: A few men and a couple of women, aged 18 to 49 years, made up the cohort. Per donor, three plates each were used for CD4 naive and CD4 memory, two for CD8 naive, and one for CD8 memory. Blood TCR repertoires of a handful of healthy adults were deeply sequenced to estimate repertoire size and the extent of clonotype sharing between individuals. To increase sequencing depth and limit assay-specific biases, different laboratories used diverse techniques to prepare libraries and sequence TCR repertoires. Per donor, leukapheresis produced somewhere between about 0.8 and 9 billion PBMCs.

Using the deep immunoSEQ assay, multiplex PCR amplified TCR CDR3 regions from genomic DNA. For each cell subset, the extracted genomic DNA was distributed evenly across all wells of several immunoSEQ 96-well plates, and each plate served as one replicate. For sorted subsets, 200 to 250 ng of genomic DNA, equivalent to around 30,000 T cell genomes, went into each replicate PCR. Purified libraries were measured with a Qubit 3.0 fluorometer, size-checked on a Bioanalyzer 2100, and measured again with the KAPA Library Quantification kit. Every immunoSEQ 96-well plate was sequenced on a separate single-read 150-cycle Illumina NextSeq 550 flow cell. The source study handled its data this way. Because only junctional sequences without quality scores were contained in the immunoSEQ output, filtering matching that applied to full-length reads could not be performed. To assign V/J genes and CDR3, sequences were annotated using PyIR, a Python wrapper for IgBLAST v1.9, with IMGT germline references. Reads with weak V/J assignments (E-value above 1e-6), missing CDR3, stop codons, out-of-frame junctions, or ambiguous translated residues were removed. V3J clonotypes were defined as sequences sharing the same inferred V gene, J gene, and CDR3 amino acid sequence. Percentage overlap between repertoires was calculated by dividing the number of shared unique clonotypes by the size of the smaller repertoire. RTK rarefaction, the Chao1 estimator, and Recon v2.1 estimates of unobserved clonotypes were used to assess repertoire richness. Generation probabilities for all TCRbeta clonotypes obtained by the gDNA method from a handful of donors were computed using OLGA. TCRdb holds this immuneACCESS table with in-frame rearrangements only. Some clones are missing; in checked studies, unresolved V genes explain under half, and the rest has no known cause. For V, J and clone size, that table is used; D and trimming come from the DNA. The table for this sample lists over 2 million clones; 85% to 95% of them were counted only once. The ten largest clones add up to approximately 0.13% of the sample.

Donors were healthy HIV-negative adults with no recently reported acute infections or vaccinations. Every donor was a Caucasian adult residing in Nashville, Tennessee, USA. Magnetic negative selection was used to enrich CD4+ T cells, after which naive cells were positively selected on CD45RA and the negative fraction became the memory subset. After blood collection by leukapheresis, PBMCs were isolated using Ficoll-Histopaque density gradient centrifugation and then cryopreserved in the vapor phase of liquid nitrogen. Analytical flow cytometry was used to check the purity and quantity of each magnetically sorted T cell population. Each sorted fraction had its genomic DNA isolated and then quantified by UV absorbance on a Nanodrop 2000c. The CDR3 goes from the cysteine to the phenylalanine over 14 residues. Of the read, only the CDR3 DNA is kept; its 42 bases are in frame from base 1. V is cut by 1 base and J by 7 bases, and the space between the germline ends is 11 bases. For CDR1 and CDR2, the germline V gene lists SGHAT and FQNNGV.

Overall study outcomes, separate from this receptor: Larger estimated clonotype richness was generally found for naive subsets than for memory subsets. Even with the large sequencing depth, rarefaction of the sorted-subset datasets indicated that sequencing was incomplete. Because the study included a small number of donors, the genetic and exposure-history diversity represented was limited. Across four donors, approximately 5% of naive CD4, approximately 3.6% of naive CD8, 2.3% of memory CD4, and about 0.44% of memory CD8 clonotypes were shared. Higher generation probabilities were observed for clonotypes shared by all four sorted-subset donors than for non-shared clonotypes. Pairwise subsampling indicated that sequencing depth was expected to affect the degree of clonotype sharing among donors. Only blood was sampled, and tissue TCR repertoires likely differ from those in blood.

A note on this clone: The target of this receptor is not known. No base quality values were provided; no much bigger clone lies one nucleotide off.

Sequencing was performed on naive CD4+ T cells sorted from blood. The cell subset or site label, as the study defines it: CD45RA+ positively selected. This TCR derives from a young man in good health. The chain links TRBV11-2 with TRBJ2-1, with the D gene uncertain. The CDR3 sequence is CASSLVSIGNEQFF. The DNA is as follows: TGTGCCAGCAGCTTAGTAAGCATCGGGAATGAGCAGTTCTTC. With the portions outside the CDR3 filled from the reference TRBV11-2 and TRBJ2-1 genes, the complete variable region becomes EAGVAQSPRYKIIEKRQSVAFWCNPISGHATLYWYQQILGQGPKLLIQFQNNGVVDDSQLPKDRFSAERLKGVDSTLKIQPAKLEDSAVYLCASSLVSIGNEQFFGPGTRLTVL.